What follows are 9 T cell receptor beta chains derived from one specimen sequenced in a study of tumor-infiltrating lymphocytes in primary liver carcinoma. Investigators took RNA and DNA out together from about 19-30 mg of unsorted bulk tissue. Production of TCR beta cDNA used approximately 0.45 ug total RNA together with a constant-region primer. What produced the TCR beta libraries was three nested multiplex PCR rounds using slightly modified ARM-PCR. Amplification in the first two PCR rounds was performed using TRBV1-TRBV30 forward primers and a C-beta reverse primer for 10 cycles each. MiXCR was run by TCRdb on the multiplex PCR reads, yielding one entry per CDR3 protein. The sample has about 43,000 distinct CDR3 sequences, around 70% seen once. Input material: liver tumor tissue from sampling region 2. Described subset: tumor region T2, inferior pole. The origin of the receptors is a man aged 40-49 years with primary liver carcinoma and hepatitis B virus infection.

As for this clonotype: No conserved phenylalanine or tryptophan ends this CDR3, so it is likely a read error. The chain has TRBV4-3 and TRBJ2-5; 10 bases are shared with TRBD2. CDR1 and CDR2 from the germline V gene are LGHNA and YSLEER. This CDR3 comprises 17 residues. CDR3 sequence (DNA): TGCGCCAGCTGCCAAGCGGTTAGCGGGAGGACTGGTGAGACCCAGTACATC. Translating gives CASCQAVSGRTGETQYI.

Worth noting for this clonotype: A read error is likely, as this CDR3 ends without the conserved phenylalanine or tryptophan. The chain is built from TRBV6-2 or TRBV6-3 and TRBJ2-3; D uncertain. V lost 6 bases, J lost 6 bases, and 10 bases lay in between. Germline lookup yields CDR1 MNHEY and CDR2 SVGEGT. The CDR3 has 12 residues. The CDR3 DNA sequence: TGTGCCAGCAGCAGAATTTCGGATACGCAGTATTCT. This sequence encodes CASSRISDTQYS.

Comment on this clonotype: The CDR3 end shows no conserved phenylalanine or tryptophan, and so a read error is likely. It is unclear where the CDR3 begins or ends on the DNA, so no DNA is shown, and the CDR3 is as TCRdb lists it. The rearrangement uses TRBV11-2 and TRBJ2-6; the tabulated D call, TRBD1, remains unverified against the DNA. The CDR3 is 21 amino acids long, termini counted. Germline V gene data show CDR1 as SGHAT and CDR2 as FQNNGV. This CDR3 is CASSMGGERGISLSGANVLTS.

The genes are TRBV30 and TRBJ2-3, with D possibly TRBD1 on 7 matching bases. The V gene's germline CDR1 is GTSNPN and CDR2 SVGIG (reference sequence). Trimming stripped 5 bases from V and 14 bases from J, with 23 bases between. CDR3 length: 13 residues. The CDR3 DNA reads TGTGCCTGGCGGACAGGAGGGGTCGATACACGGTATTTT. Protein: CAWRTGGVDTRYF. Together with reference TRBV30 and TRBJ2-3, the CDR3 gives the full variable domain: SQTIHQWPATLVQPVGSPLSLECTVEGTSNPNLYWYRQAAGRGLQLLFYSVGIGQISSEVPQNLSASRPQDRQFILSSKKLLLSDSGFYLCAWRTGGVDTRYFGPGTRLTVL.

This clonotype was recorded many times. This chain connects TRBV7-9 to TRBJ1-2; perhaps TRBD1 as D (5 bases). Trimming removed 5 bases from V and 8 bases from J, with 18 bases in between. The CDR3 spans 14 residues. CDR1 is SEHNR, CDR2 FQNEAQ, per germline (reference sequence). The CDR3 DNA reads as TGTGCCAGCAGCACATCTGGGGGAGAGCTGGGCTACACCTTC. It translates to CASSTSGGELGYTF.

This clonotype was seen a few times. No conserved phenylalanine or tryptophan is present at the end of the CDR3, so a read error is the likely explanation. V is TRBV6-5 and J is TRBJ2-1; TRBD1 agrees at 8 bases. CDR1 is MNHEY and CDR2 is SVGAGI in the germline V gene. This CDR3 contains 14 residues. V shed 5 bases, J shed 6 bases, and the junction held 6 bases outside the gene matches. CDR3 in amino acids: CASSEDRVVNEQFS. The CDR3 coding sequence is TGTGCCAGCAGTGAGGACAGGGTGGTCAATGAGCAGTTCTCG.

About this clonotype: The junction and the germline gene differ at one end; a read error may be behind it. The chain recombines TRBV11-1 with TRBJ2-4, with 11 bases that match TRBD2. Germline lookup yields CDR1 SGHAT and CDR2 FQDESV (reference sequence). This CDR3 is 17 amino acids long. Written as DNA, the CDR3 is TGTGTCAGCAACCTTCCCGAGACTAGCGGGACCAAAAACATTCAGTACTTC. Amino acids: CVSNLPETSGTKNIQYF.

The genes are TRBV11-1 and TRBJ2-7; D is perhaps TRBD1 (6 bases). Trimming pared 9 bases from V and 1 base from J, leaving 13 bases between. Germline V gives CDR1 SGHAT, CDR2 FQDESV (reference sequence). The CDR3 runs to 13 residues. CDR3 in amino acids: CASNVGQSYEQYF. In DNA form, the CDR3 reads TGTGCCAGTAACGTAGGACAGTCCTACGAGCAGTACTTC.

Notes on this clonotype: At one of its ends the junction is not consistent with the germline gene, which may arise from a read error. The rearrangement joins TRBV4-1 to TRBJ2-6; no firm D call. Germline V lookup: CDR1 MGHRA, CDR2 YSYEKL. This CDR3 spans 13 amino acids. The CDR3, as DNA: TGTGCCAGCAGCCAAGTTGGGGTCAACGTCCTGACTTTC. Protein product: CASSQVGVNVLTF.